The next 19 T cell receptor beta chains were all read from a single sample in a study of blood T cell repertoires in COVID-19 (dated by TCRdb to between 2020 and 2021). Receptors were amplified or captured by the immunoSEQ multiplex PCR assay. Drawn from immuneACCESS, this table holds only the in-frame rearrangements with V and J called that TCRdb kept. Clones are partly lost; checked studies trace under half to an unresolved V gene and leave the rest unexplained. The sample table shows tens of thousands of clones, and around 84% are seen once. Less than 15% of the sample is held by the ten biggest clonotypes. The specimen sequenced was peripheral blood. Receptors were obtained from a human donor in a cohort sampled during active COVID-19.

This clone has only one observation. The chain links TRBV18 to TRBJ1-6; possibly TRBD1 for D (6 bases). Germline-derived CDR1 and CDR2 are KGHSH and LQKENI. The CDR3 length is 15 residues. V dropped 3 bases and J dropped 3 bases, with 9 bases sitting between them. CDR3 bases: TGTGCCAGCTCACCCACAGGGCACTATAATTCACCCCTCCACTTT. Its translation: CASSPTGHYNSPLHF.

J is TRBJ2-2 and V is TRBV7-2; D possibly corresponds to TRBD2 (6 bases). Germline V gene sequence: CDR1 SGHTA, CDR2 FQGNSA. V lost 5 bases and J 6 bases, leaving 13 bases between the germline ends. The CDR3 has 14 amino acids. The DNA of the CDR3 is TGTGCCAGCAGCCCTGGGGACTTCGCCGGGGAGCTGTTTTTT. Its protein product is CASSPGDFAGELFF. The full variable domain, completed using reference TRBV7-2 and TRBJ2-2, is GAGVSQSPSNKVTEKGKDVELRCDPISGHTALYWYRQSLGQGLEFLIYFQGNSAPDKSGLPSDRFSAERTGGSVSTLTIQRTQQEDSAVYLCASSPGDFAGELFFGEGSRLTVL.

The chain carries TRBV3-1 (or the pseudogene TRBV3-2) and TRBJ2-7, with 11 bases fitting TRBD2. The CDR3 runs to 17 residues. V shed 1 base, J shed 4 bases, and the junction held 9 bases outside the gene matches. CDR1 LGHDT and CDR2 YNNKEL come from the germline V gene (reference sequence). DNA for the CDR3: TGTGCCAGCAGCCAAGGGCGGACTAGCGGGTGGCAGTACGAGCAGTACTTC. The encoded protein is CASSQGRTSGWQYEQYF.

This chain uses TRBV30 with TRBJ2-2, with D perhaps TRBD2 (5 bases). Trimming removed 3 bases from V and 5 bases from J, with 10 bases in between. The V gene's germline CDR1 is GTSNPN and CDR2 SVGIG (reference sequence). This CDR3 is built from 13 residues. The CDR3 loop reads CAWRRRTTGELFF. In DNA form, the CDR3 reads TGTGCCTGGAGGCGAAGGACTACCGGGGAGCTGTTTTTT.

The V call is TRBV27, the J call TRBJ2-1, with 8 bases aligning to TRBD2. The CDR3 length is 16 residues. Germline V gene sequence: CDR1 MNHEY, CDR2 SMNVEV (reference sequence). The junction had 6 bases not matched to a gene; V was cut back by 3 bases and J by 2 bases. The CDR3 DNA sequence: TGTGCCAGCAGTTTTTGGCGGGAGGTCGCCTACAATGAGCAGTTCTTC. Protein product: CASSFWREVAYNEQFF.

This clone was counted a few times. The J gene is TRBJ1-5, the V gene TRBV19; possible D gene TRBD1, 6 bases. The CDR3 loop spans 15 amino acids. CDR1 and CDR2 from the germline V gene are LNHDA and SQIVND (reference sequence). Trimming stripped 3 bases from V and 4 bases from J, with 13 bases between. The CDR3 sequence is CASSIPNRANQPQHF. CDR3 DNA sequence: TGTGCCAGTAGTATCCCCAACAGGGCGAATCAGCCCCAGCATTTT.

The chain couples TRBV3-1 (or the pseudogene TRBV3-2) to TRBJ1-5; D is possibly TRBD1 (6 bases). With 1 base removed from V and 3 bases from J, the gap between germline ends came to 13 bases. Germline CDR1 and CDR2: LGHDT and YNNKEL (reference sequence). This CDR3 is 16 amino acids long. The CDR3 spells CASSQGGQGLNQPQHF. The CDR3, as DNA: TGTGCCAGCAGCCAAGGTGGCCAGGGGCTCAATCAGCCCCAGCATTTT.

This chain uses TRBV29-1 with TRBJ2-1; a weak D match, TRBD1 (5 bases). The V gene's germline CDR1 is SQVTM and CDR2 ANQGSEA. V lost 2 bases, J lost 3 bases, and 11 bases lay in between. The CDR3 covers 14 residues. The CDR3: CSVELQGGYNEQFF. Here the CDR3 DNA reads TGCAGCGTTGAATTGCAGGGCGGCTACAATGAGCAGTTCTTC.

The chain employs TRBV7-7 and TRBJ2-3; TRBD2 matches at 10 bases. J lost 4 bases, V lost 11 bases, and 9 bases had no gene match. This CDR3 is 14 amino acids long. The germline CDR1 and CDR2 sequences are SSHAT and FNYEAQ (reference sequence). In DNA form, the CDR3 reads TGTGCCGTGGGGGGGACTAGCGTTTCAGATACGCAGTATTTT. Its protein is CAVGGTSVSDTQYF.

The genes are TRBV7-9 and TRBJ2-1, with 9 bases matching TRBD2. CDR1 is SEHNR and CDR2 is FQNEAQ in the germline V gene (reference sequence). CDR3 length equals 14 residues. V lost 9 bases and J lost 8; bases outside the gene matches: 11. The CDR3 sequence is CASKIAGAVDEQFF. CDR3 nucleotides: TGTGCCAGTAAGATAGCGGGAGCGGTTGATGAGCAGTTCTTC.

The chain employs TRBV30 and TRBJ1-2, with 12 bases that match TRBD1. This CDR3 has 17 residues. Germline trimming cut 0 bases from V and 5 bases from J; bases unmatched to any gene: 10. The germline CDR1 and CDR2 sequences are GTSNPN and SVGIG (reference sequence). The CDR3 loop reads CAWSVWGQGASDYGYTF. The CDR3 DNA is TGTGCCTGGAGTGTATGGGGACAGGGGGCTAGTGATTATGGCTACACCTTC.

In its sample, this clone was seen once. This chain uses TRBV6-5 with TRBJ1-6; D call uncertain. V lost 6 bases and J lost 10, with 16 bases in between. Germline-derived CDR1 and CDR2 are MNHEY and SVGAGI. The CDR3 extends over 14 amino acids. CDR3 sequence: CASSLHGEGSPLHF. DNA for the CDR3: TGTGCCAGCAGCCTTCACGGAGAAGGCTCACCCCTCCACTTT.

This chain joins TRBV18 and TRBJ2-1; 9 bases fit TRBD1. The junction had 13 bases not matched to a gene; V was cut back by 2 bases and J by 5 bases. From germline, CDR1 is KGHSH and CDR2 LQKENI. This CDR3 is 18 amino acids long. CDR3 protein: CASSPRTLGQGGDNEQFF. CDR3 sequence (DNA): TGTGCCAGCTCACCAAGGACGCTGGGACAGGGTGGCGACAATGAGCAGTTCTTC.

This chain joins TRBV27 and TRBJ1-1; maybe TRBD1 (5 bases). V lost 5 bases and J 5 bases, leaving 18 bases between the germline ends. Germline V CDR1 and CDR2: MNHEY, SMNVEV (reference sequence). The CDR3 runs 15 residues. The CDR3 coding sequence is TGTGCCAGCAGTCCCCATCCGGGGGTGCAGACTGAAGCTTTCTTT. Its protein product is CASSPHPGVQTEAFF.

The CDR3, as DNA: TGTGCCAGCTCACGCTCTAGCGGGGAAGAGACCCAGTACTTC. Translation: CASSRSSGEETQYF. The V gene is TRBV18, the J gene TRBJ2-5, with TRBD2 identical over 9 bases. After removal of 4 bases from V and 3 bases from J, the junction contained 3 bases not matched to a gene. Germline-derived CDR1 and CDR2 are KGHSH and LQKENI. CDR3 length: 14 amino acids.

The gene calls are TRBV13 and TRBJ1-4, with 7 bases lining up with TRBD1. V was pared by 3 bases and J by 6 bases, with 4 bases of the junction left unmatched. CDR1 is PRHDT, CDR2 FYEKMQ, per germline (reference sequence). This CDR3 is built from 14 residues. The CDR3: CASSLAGGYEKLFF. The CDR3 DNA follows: TGTGCCAGCAGCTTGGCAGGGGGTTATGAAAAACTGTTTTTT.

V usage is TRBV14 and J usage is TRBJ2-5, with TRBD2 identical over 7 bases. Germline loops: CDR1 SGHDN, CDR2 FVKESK. The junction had 8 bases not matched to a gene; V was cut back by 1 base and J by 0 bases. The CDR3 is 17 amino acids. The chain's CDR3 is CASSQARSSGNQETQYF. CDR3 DNA: TGTGCCAGCAGCCAAGCCAGATCGAGCGGGAACCAAGAGACCCAGTACTTC.

This chain's CDR3 is CASSQEGKAGTQYF. The CDR3 DNA follows: TGCGCCAGCAGCCAAGAAGGCAAGGCCGGGACGCAGTATTTT. The chain recombines TRBV4-3 with TRBJ2-3; D is undetermined. The V end lost 0 bases, the J end lost 9 bases, and 13 bases lay between the germline ends. CDR3 length: 14 amino acids. Germline V lookup: CDR1 LGHNA, CDR2 YSLEER.

This sequence joins TRBV11-2 and TRBJ2-7; 9 bases agree with TRBD1. The CDR3 extends over 17 amino acids. Germline V gene data show CDR1 as SGHAT and CDR2 as FQNNGV. Trimming removed 1 base from V and 5 bases from J; junction bases left unmatched: 12. This chain's CDR3 is CASSLGPPGQGGHEQYF. The CDR3 bases are TGTGCCAGCAGCTTAGGTCCACCGGGACAGGGTGGCCACGAGCAGTACTTC.